This record covers a single TCR beta chain. Clones were sequenced by immunoSEQ multiplex PCR, and TCRdb holds only the in-frame ones, with some missing. The sample yields about 10,000 clones, 65% to 85% seen once. The entry originates in a study of somatic mutations in cytotoxic T cells in rheumatoid arthritis. About the research overall: Peripheral blood samples of around 30 ml EDTA were taken from patients directly after diagnosis and before treatment.

The CDR3 has 19 residues. Germline V gene lookup returns CDR1 LGHNA and CDR2 YNFKEQ. Trimming removed 2 bases from V and 2 bases from J; junction bases left unmatched: 8. The rearrangement links TRBV4-2 to TRBJ2-3; the match to TRBD2 covers 15 bases. Sequencing was performed on CD8+ T cells sorted from blood. This TCR was sampled from an adult with rheumatoid arthritis. CDR3 DNA: TGTGCCAGCAGCCAAATAGGGACTAGCGGGGGGAGGATCACAGATACGCAGTATTTT. Residues: CASSQIGTSGGRITDTQYF.